This TCR beta chain was found in a study of CD8 T cells in ankylosing spondylitis. Via MiXCR, TCRdb re-called the 5' RACE reads, giving one row per CDR3 protein. Of 200,000 to 250,000 distinct CDR3 sequences in the sample, about 7% are singletons; the top ten hold over 12%. Germline CDR1 SNHLY, CDR2 FYNNEI. The V gene lost 4 bases and the J gene lost 3 bases, with 13 bases spanning the gap. The CDR3 sequence is 14 residues long. At least ten counts were recorded for this clonotype. Its antigen is unidentified. The study's findings and limits: Clones linked to disease, bearing a CD8+ phenotype, were relatively rare in peripheral blood. Blood of patients with ankylosing spondylitis appeared to be characterized by a TCR beta motif of eight highly homologous variants. It was reported that disease-linked clones were significantly enriched in matched ankylosing spondylitis synovial fluid.

The clonotype comes from a male donor with ankylosing spondylitis. Sequencing used blood, either unsorted or a sorted T cell fraction (not recorded which). The chain couples TRBV2 to TRBJ2-7; a weak D match, TRBD1 (6 bases). The CDR3 coding sequence is TGTGCCAGCAGTGGTCCGGGACAAAACTACGAGCAGTACTTC. Protein sequence: CASSGPGQNYEQYF.